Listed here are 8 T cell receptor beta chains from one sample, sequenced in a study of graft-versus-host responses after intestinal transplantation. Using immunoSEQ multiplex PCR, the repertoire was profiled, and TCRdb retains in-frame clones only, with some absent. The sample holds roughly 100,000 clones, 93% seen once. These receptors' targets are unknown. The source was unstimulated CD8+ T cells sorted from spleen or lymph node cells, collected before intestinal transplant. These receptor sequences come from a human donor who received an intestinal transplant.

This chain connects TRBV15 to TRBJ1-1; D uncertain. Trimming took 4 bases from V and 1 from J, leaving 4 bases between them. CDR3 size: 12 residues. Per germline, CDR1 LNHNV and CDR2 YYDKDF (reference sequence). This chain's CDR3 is CATSTQNTEAFF. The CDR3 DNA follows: TGTGCCACCAGCACACAGAACACTGAAGCTTTCTTT.

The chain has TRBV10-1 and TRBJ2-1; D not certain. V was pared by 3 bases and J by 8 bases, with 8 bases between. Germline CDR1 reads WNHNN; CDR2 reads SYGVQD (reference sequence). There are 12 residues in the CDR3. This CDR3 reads CASSDVVDEQFF. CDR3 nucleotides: TGCGCCAGCAGTGATGTAGTCGATGAGCAGTTCTTC.

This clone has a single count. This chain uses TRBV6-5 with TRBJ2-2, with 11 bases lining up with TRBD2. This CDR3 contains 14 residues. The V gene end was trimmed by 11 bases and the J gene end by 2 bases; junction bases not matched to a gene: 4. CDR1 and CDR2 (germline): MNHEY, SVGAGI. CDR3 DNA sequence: TGTGCCGTTAGCGGGGGGGCTAACACCGGGGAGCTGTTTTTT. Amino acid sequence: CAVSGGANTGELFF.

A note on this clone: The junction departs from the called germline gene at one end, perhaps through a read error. The CDR3 sequence: CATGSGTISYEQYF. The CDR3 nucleotides are TGTGCCACCGGCAGCGGGACCATCTCCTACGAGCAGTACTTC. The rearrangement uses TRBV15 and TRBJ2-7, with 7 bases aligning to TRBD2. The V gene's germline CDR1 is LNHNV and CDR2 YYDKDF (reference sequence). This CDR3 has 14 amino acids.

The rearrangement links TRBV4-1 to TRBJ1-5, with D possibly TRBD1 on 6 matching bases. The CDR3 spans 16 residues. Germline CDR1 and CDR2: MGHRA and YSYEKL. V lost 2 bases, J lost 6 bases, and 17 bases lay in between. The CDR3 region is CASSQKWTEGGQPQHF. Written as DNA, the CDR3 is TGCGCCAGCAGCCAAAAATGGACAGAAGGGGGTCAGCCCCAGCATTTT.

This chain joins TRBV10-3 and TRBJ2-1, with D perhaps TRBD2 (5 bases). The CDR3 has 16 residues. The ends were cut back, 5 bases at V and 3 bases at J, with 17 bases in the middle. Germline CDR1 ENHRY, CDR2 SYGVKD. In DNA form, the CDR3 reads TGTGCCATCAGTAACTCGGGCAAGGAGGACTACAATGAGCAGTTCTTC. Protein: CAISNSGKEDYNEQFF.

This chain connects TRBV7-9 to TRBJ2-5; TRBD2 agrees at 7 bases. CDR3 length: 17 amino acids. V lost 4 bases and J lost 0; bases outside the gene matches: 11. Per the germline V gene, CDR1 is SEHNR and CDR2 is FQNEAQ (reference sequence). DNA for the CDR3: TGTGCCAGCAGCTCGCGCAAGGGACTACGAAACCAAGAGACCCAGTACTTC. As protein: CASSSRKGLRNQETQYF.

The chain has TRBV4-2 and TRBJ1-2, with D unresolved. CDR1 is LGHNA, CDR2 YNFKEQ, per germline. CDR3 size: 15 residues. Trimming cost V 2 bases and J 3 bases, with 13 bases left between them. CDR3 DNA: TGTGCCAGCAGCCAACTTTCGGAGCCGGACTATGGCTACACCTTC. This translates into CASSQLSEPDYGYTF.